The 2 T cell receptor beta chains below come from one sample, sequenced in a study of control samples from healthy donors and cancer patients. Only in-frame clones appear in the TCRdb table, and some are missing; sequencing was by immunoSEQ multiplex PCR. The repertoire includes 130,000 or so clones, roughly 90% of them detected once, and roughly 3.1% sits in the top ten. Source material: blood. All receptors come from a man in his forties or fifties in good health.

J is TRBJ2-5 and V is TRBV24-1, with D possibly being TRBD1 or TRBD2 (5 bases each). Trimming took 4 bases from V and 0 from J, leaving 17 bases between them. The length of the CDR3 is 17 residues. Germline V gene data show CDR1 as KGHDR and CDR2 as SFDVKD. CDR3: CATSDRLGTENQETQYF. CDR3 coding DNA: TGTGCCACCAGTGACCGACTCGGGACGGAGAACCAAGAGACCCAGTACTTC.

The rearrangement links TRBV19 to TRBJ2-7; no clear D gene. The germline CDR1 and CDR2 sequences are LNHDA and SQIVND (reference sequence). The CDR3 runs 13 residues. The germline V and J ends were trimmed by 5 bases and 3 bases, with 11 bases remaining between them. The CDR3 coding sequence is TGTGCCAGTAGTTATGTGGGTGGCTACGAGCAGTACTTC. Protein product: CASSYVGGYEQYF.